The 31 T cell receptor beta chains presented below share a single source sample, sequenced in a study of T cells in Graves' hyperthyroidism and ophthalmopathy. There were TCR beta CDR3 regions amplified from RNA transcripts. A first-round RT-PCR of the TCR CDR3 used the HTBI primer set. TCRdb reprocessed the multiplex PCR reads with MiXCR, giving one entry per CDR3 protein. The sample yields a few hundred thousand distinct CDR3 sequences, 35% to 55% seen once. Input material: peripheral blood or thyroid tissue (not recorded which). These receptors came from a woman younger than 35 with Graves' hyperthyroidism.

The chain recombines TRBV5-1 with TRBJ1-1; tentatively, D is TRBD1 (6 bases). The CDR3 has 15 residues. Germline-derived CDR1 and CDR2 are SGHRS and YFSETQ. Trimming removed 0 bases from V and 2 bases from J, with 11 bases in between. The CDR3 is CASSLDRAGNTEAFF. The CDR3 DNA reads as TGCGCCAGCAGCTTGGACAGGGCTGGAAACACTGAAGCTTTCTTT.

This clonotype has at least ten counts. A much larger clone is a single base away; this may be a read error. V is TRBV5-6 and J is TRBJ1-1; D call uncertain. This CDR3 spans 12 amino acids. Germline V CDR1 and CDR2: SGHDT, YYEEEE. CDR3 nucleotides: TGTACCAGCAGCCACGGGAACACTGAAGCTTTCTTT. This translates into CTSSHGNTEAFF.

This clonotype occurred many times. This chain connects TRBV5-1 to TRBJ2-5, with D unresolved. The germline V gene encodes CDR1 SGHRS and CDR2 YFSETQ. The CDR3 totals 12 residues. The ends were cut back, 3 bases at V and 5 bases at J, with 8 bases in the middle. The CDR3 loop reads CASSSVGETQYF. The CDR3 DNA reads TGCGCCAGCAGCTCCGTTGGGGAGACCCAGTACTTC. Together with reference TRBV5-1 and TRBJ2-5, the CDR3 gives the full variable domain: KAGVTQTPRYLIKTRGQQVTLSCSPISGHRSVSWYQQTPGQGLQFLFEYFSETQRNKGNFPGRFSGRQFSNSRSEMNVSTLELGDSALYLCASSSVGETQYFGPGTRLLVL.

This clonotype was counted ten times or more. V is TRBV27 and J is TRBJ2-5; no clear D. The CDR3 consists of 15 residues. V was cut by 2 bases and J by 5 bases, with 15 bases left in between. Germline V gives CDR1 MNHEY, CDR2 SMNVEV (reference sequence). CDR3 sequence: CASSLRQRFGETQYF. CDR3 bases: TGTGCCAGCAGTTTACGGCAGCGCTTTGGGGAGACCCAGTACTTC.

The chain recombines TRBV7-9 with TRBJ2-6, with 7 bases identical to TRBD2. V gave up 6 bases and J gave up 8 bases; unmatched junction bases: 7. CDR1 SEHNR and CDR2 FQNEAQ come from the germline V gene (reference sequence). CDR3 length: 14 residues. CDR3 DNA: TGTGCCAGCAGTCCCTTGGGAGGGTCCAACGTCCTGACTTTC. This codes for CASSPLGGSNVLTF.

This clonotype was found a few times. The CDR3: CASSLKLADTQYF. As DNA, the CDR3 is TGTGCCAGCAGCTTAAAACTTGCAGATACGCAGTATTTT. This rearrangement joins TRBV7-3 to TRBJ2-3; D gene ambiguous. Trimming cost V 1 base and J 4 bases, with 6 bases left between them. CDR3 length equals 13 residues. Germline V lookup: CDR1 SGHTA, CDR2 FQGTGA.

The table lists this clonotype with a few counts. The CDR3 region has the DNA TGTGCCATCAGTGATGAGAACAGGGGCGCGAACACCGGGGAGCTGTTTTTT. It translates to CAISDENRGANTGELFF. V usage is TRBV10-3 and J usage is TRBJ2-2, with 7 bases identical to TRBD1. Germline V gene lookup returns CDR1 ENHRY and CDR2 SYGVKD. The CDR3 extends over 17 amino acids. Unmatched junction bases numbered 7, after V lost 3 bases and J lost 0 bases.

A note on this clonotype: At one end the junction does not follow the germline gene, possibly because of a read error. V is TRBV3-1 and J is TRBJ2-7; D may match TRBD1 or TRBD2 (5 bases each). The CDR3 is 13 residues long. Per germline, CDR1 LGHDT and CDR2 YNNKEL (reference sequence). CDR3 in amino acids: CAGSRDLTYEQYF. CDR3 DNA sequence: TGTGCCGGCAGCCGGGACCTAACCTACGAGCAGTACTTC.

This clonotype was detected ten times or more. V usage is TRBV12-3 or TRBV12-4 and J usage is TRBJ2-5; 11 nucleotides line up with TRBD2. Trimming took 6 bases from V and 4 from J; bases not matched to a gene: 4. The length of the CDR3 is 14 residues. CDR3 bases: TGTGCCAGCAGAAAAGGACTAGCGGGAGAGACCCAGTACTTC. It yields the protein CASRKGLAGETQYF.

In this sample, this clonotype turned up a few times. The chain uses TRBV18 and TRBJ1-6; unclear D gene. Trimming took off 0 bases at V and 6 bases at J, with 12 bases between the two ends. Germline V gene lookup returns CDR1 KGHSH and CDR2 LQKENI. The CDR3 has 16 amino acids. The CDR3 here is CASSPPNKGSNSPLHF. DNA for the CDR3: TGTGCCAGCTCACCACCAAACAAAGGATCTAATTCACCCCTCCACTTT.

The CDR3 DNA follows: TGTGCCATCAGTTATGGGGGTGACCAGCCCCAGTACTTC. Translated, it gives CAISYGGDQPQYF. The rearrangement uses TRBV10-3 and TRBJ2-5; D is perhaps TRBD1 or TRBD2 (5 bases each). CDR1 is ENHRY, CDR2 SYGVKD, per germline. V lost 5 bases and J 9 bases, leaving 16 bases between the germline ends. The CDR3 consists of 13 residues.

Many counts were recorded for this clonotype. The chain employs TRBV20-1 and TRBJ1-6; possibly TRBD1 for D (5 bases). From germline, CDR1 is DFQATT and CDR2 SNEGSKA (reference sequence). V was shortened by 3 bases and J by 3 bases, with 9 bases between the two germline ends. The CDR3 consists of 14 residues. CDR3: CSARRQNYNSPLHF. DNA for the CDR3: TGCAGTGCTAGGCGACAGAACTATAATTCACCCCTCCACTTT.

This rearrangement joins TRBV25-1 to TRBJ1-2, with TRBD1 matching over 7 bases. The CDR3 has 16 residues. Trimming removed 8 bases from V and 4 bases from J; junction bases left unmatched: 16. Per the germline V gene, CDR1 is MGHDK and CDR2 is SYGVNS. CDR3 nucleotides: TGTGCCAGCCAACATGAAGGACAGGACCTATCCTATGGCTACACCTTC. This sequence encodes CASQHEGQDLSYGYTF.

The chain carries TRBV15 and TRBJ1-6; 12 bases line up with TRBD1. The CDR3 sequence is 16 residues long. In germline, CDR1 is LNHNV, CDR2 YYDKDF (reference sequence). J was trimmed by 7 bases and V by 2 bases; bases with no gene match: 3. The CDR3 DNA reads TGTGCCACCAGCAGATCCGGGACAGGGGGCAATTCACCCCTCCACTTT. Protein sequence: CATSRSGTGGNSPLHF.

This chain joins TRBV30 and TRBJ2-5, with D maybe TRBD2 (5 bases). V shed 0 bases and J shed 9 bases, with 14 bases lying between them. Germline loops: CDR1 GTSNPN, CDR2 SVGIG (reference sequence). The CDR3 contains 13 residues. In DNA, the CDR3 is TGTGCCTGGAGTGTTCTGGGTGAGGAGGCCCAGTACTTC. Residues: CAWSVLGEEAQYF.

The table lists this clonotype with many counts. This sequence joins TRBV6-6 and TRBJ1-5; possible D gene TRBD1, 5 bases. The V end lost 11 bases, the J end lost 2 bases, and 16 bases lay between the germline ends. The CDR3 has 14 amino acids. The V gene's germline CDR1 is MNHNY and CDR2 SVGAGI (reference sequence). This CDR3 is CAPRGRSGNQPQHF. The CDR3 bases are TGTGCCCCTCGGGGGAGATCGGGCAATCAGCCCCAGCATTTT.

This clonotype was seen just once. The gene calls are TRBV5-4 and TRBJ2-5, with TRBD2 identical over 15 bases. J gave up 5 bases and V 4 bases, and 18 bases lay outside the gene matches. This CDR3 contains 20 residues. Germline V gene data show CDR1 as SGHNT and CDR2 as YYREEE (reference sequence). In DNA, the CDR3 is TGTGCCAGCAGCCAAGAGTATTTTGGACTAGCGGGAGGGCCGGAGGAGACCCAGTACTTC. This encodes CASSQEYFGLAGGPEETQYF.

V and J are TRBV7-9 and TRBJ2-7; the match to TRBD1 covers 8 bases. Germline V gene data show CDR1 as SEHNR and CDR2 as FQNEAQ (reference sequence). There are 16 residues in the CDR3. V was clipped by 3 bases and J by 4 bases; unmatched bases: 11. CDR3 DNA sequence: TGTGCCAGCAGCTTGACCCCGGGACAGGAGGTTTACGAGCAGTACTTC. Translated, it gives CASSLTPGQEVYEQYF.

The chain combines TRBV5-1 with TRBJ2-7, with 16 bases fitting TRBD2. CDR3 length equals 14 residues. Germline-derived CDR1 and CDR2 are SGHRS and YFSETQ. V trimming: 4 bases; J trimming: 12 bases; junction bases outside the gene matches: 7. CDR3 sequence reads: CASSPGTSGRAGYF. CDR3 nucleotide sequence: TGCGCCAGCAGCCCTGGGACTAGCGGGAGGGCTGGGTACTTC. The full variable domain, with the rest looked up from reference TRBV5-1 and TRBJ2-7, is KAGVTQTPRYLIKTRGQQVTLSCSPISGHRSVSWYQQTPGQGLQFLFEYFSETQRNKGNFPGRFSGRQFSNSRSEMNVSTLELGDSALYLCASSPGTSGRAGYFGPGTRLTVT.

V gene TRBV29-1 combines with J gene TRBJ2-1; D is possibly TRBD2 (5 bases). CDR1 is SQVTM and CDR2 is ANQGSEA in the germline V gene. V lost 5 bases, J lost 0 bases, and 11 bases lay in between. This CDR3 spans 14 amino acids. The CDR3: CSVRTFSSYNEQFF. CDR3 nucleotide sequence: TGCAGCGTTAGGACTTTTAGCTCCTACAATGAGCAGTTCTTC.

This clonotype was recorded once. The V call is TRBV7-9, the J call TRBJ1-5; the match to TRBD1 covers 9 bases. There are 15 residues in the CDR3. The V gene's germline CDR1 is SEHNR and CDR2 FQNEAQ (reference sequence). Losses at the gene ends were 4 bases for V and 10 bases for J; bases not matched to a gene: 11. CDR3: CASSSDRDRERPQHF. The DNA for the CDR3 is TGTGCCAGCAGCTCGGACCGGGACAGGGAGAGACCCCAGCATTTT.

This clonotype occurred many times. The chain recombines TRBV24-1 with TRBJ2-2; D unclear. V shed 3 bases and J shed 6 bases, with 7 bases lying between them. The germline gives CDR1 KGHDR, CDR2 SFDVKD. This CDR3 has 13 amino acids. The DNA for the CDR3 is TGTGCCACCAGTGATGAGTTTTCCGGGGAGCTGTTTTTT. Protein product: CATSDEFSGELFF.

Remarks on this clonotype: This may be a read error, as it is one base from a much larger clone. The chain recombines TRBV7-9 with TRBJ2-5; D perhaps matches TRBD1 (5 bases). Germline V gene data show CDR1 as SEHNR and CDR2 as FQNEAQ (reference sequence). CDR3 length: 15 residues. The CDR3 DNA follows: TGTGCCTGCAGCTGGGGCGTTACTCATCAAGAGACCCAGTACTTC. This sequence encodes CACSWGVTHQETQYF.

The rearrangement links TRBV7-2 to TRBJ2-3; D gene ambiguous. Between the trimmed V and J ends, which lost 7 bases and 4 bases, there was a span of 12 bases. The germline CDR1 and CDR2 sequences are SGHTA and FQGNSA. The CDR3 spans 13 residues. The CDR3 DNA reads as TGTGCCAGCACCTCTAACTTACCAGATACGCAGTATTTT. Translation: CASTSNLPDTQYF.

This chain uses TRBV4-3 with TRBJ1-5; D might be TRBD1 (6 bases). V lost 1 base to trimming and J lost 2 bases, with 15 bases between them. The CDR3 spans 17 residues. Germline V gene sequence: CDR1 LGHNA, CDR2 YSLEER. CDR3 amino acids: CASSQVYPQGGNQPQHF. CDR3 DNA: TGCGCCAGCAGCCAAGTCTATCCACAGGGTGGCAATCAGCCCCAGCATTTT.

The chain uses TRBV7-9 and TRBJ1-4; D possibly corresponds to TRBD1 (5 bases). V was pared by 6 bases and J by 8 bases, with 22 bases between. This CDR3 is built from 16 residues. Germline V gene sequence: CDR1 SEHNR, CDR2 FQNEAQ (reference sequence). The CDR3 sequence: CASSPGSEGIVEKLFF. The CDR3 DNA is TGTGCCAGCAGTCCTGGTTCTGAGGGGATAGTGGAAAAACTGTTTTTT.

This chain connects TRBV25-1 to TRBJ1-1; D is unclear. Trimming cost V 4 bases and J 2 bases, with 23 bases left between them. From germline, CDR1 is MGHDK and CDR2 SYGVNS. The CDR3 extends over 18 amino acids. The CDR3 spells CASSARWRLEGSNTEAFF. DNA of the CDR3: TGTGCCAGCAGTGCCAGGTGGAGGTTGGAAGGGTCCAACACTGAAGCTTTCTTT. Filled out from reference TRBV25-1 and TRBJ1-1, the complete variable domain reads EADIYQTPRYLVIGTGKKITLECSQTMGHDKMYWYQQDPGMELHLIHYSYGVNSTEKGDLSSESTVSRIRTEHFPLTLESARPSHTSQYLCASSARWRLEGSNTEAFFGQGTRLTVV.

This clonotype was counted once. Compared with germline, one end of the junction differs, possibly owing to a read error. V usage is TRBV27 and J usage is TRBJ2-1; no clear D. This CDR3 contains 13 residues. Per germline, CDR1 MNHEY and CDR2 SMNVEV (reference sequence). The CDR3 nucleotides are TGTGCCAGCAGTTACTGGGCAGCGCAGCCTGGGGTCTTC. It encodes CASSYWAAQPGVF.

V usage is TRBV24-1 and J usage is TRBJ2-1, with D perhaps TRBD1 (6 bases). The CDR3 has 12 residues. Germline values: CDR1 KGHDR, CDR2 SFDVKD. The germline V and J ends were trimmed by 7 bases and 7 bases, with 10 bases remaining between them. The chain's CDR3 is CATRGAANEQFF. The DNA of the CDR3 is TGTGCCACCAGGGGGGCCGCGAATGAGCAGTTCTTC.

This chain connects TRBV25-1 to TRBJ1-6; the D gene is possibly TRBD1 (6 bases). The V end was cut by 0 bases, the J end by 8 bases, with 17 bases between. This CDR3 contains 17 residues. Germline values: CDR1 MGHDK, CDR2 SYGVNS. The chain's CDR3 is CASSEYRGEGADSPLHF. CDR3 DNA: TGTGCCAGCAGTGAATATAGGGGGGAAGGGGCCGATTCACCCCTCCACTTT.

This clonotype was detected ten times or more. The chain employs TRBV4-2 and TRBJ2-7; tentative D call: TRBD2 (6 bases). The CDR3 is made up of 15 amino acids. Germline lookup yields CDR1 LGHNA and CDR2 YNFKEQ. V lost 0 bases to trimming and J lost 3 bases, with 12 bases between them. Here the CDR3 DNA reads TGTGCCAGCAGCCAAGAGGACGGGAGAGTCTACGAGCAGTACTTC. This translates into CASSQEDGRVYEQYF.